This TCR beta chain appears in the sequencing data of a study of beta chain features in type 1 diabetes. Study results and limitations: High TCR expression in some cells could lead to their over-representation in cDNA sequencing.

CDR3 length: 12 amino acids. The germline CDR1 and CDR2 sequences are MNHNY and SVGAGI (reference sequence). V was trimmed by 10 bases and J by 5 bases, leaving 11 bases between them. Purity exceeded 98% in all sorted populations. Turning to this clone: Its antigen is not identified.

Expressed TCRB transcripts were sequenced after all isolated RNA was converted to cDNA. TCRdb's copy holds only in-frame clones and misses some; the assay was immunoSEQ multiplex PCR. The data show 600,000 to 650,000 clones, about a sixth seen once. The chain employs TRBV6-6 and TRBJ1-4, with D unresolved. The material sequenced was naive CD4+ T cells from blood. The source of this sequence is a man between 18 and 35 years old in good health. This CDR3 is CATEHNNEKLFF. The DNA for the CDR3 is TGTGCCACCGAACACAACAATGAAAAACTGTTTTTT.